This T cell receptor beta chain originates from a study of blood T cell repertoires in COVID-19. Across the study: Nucleic acid was either cDNA or gDNA, and it came from T cells, B-cell-depleted T cells, or PBMCs.

Trimming cost V 3 bases and J 5 bases; bases outside gene matches: 13. Germline V gene data show CDR1 as SGDLS and CDR2 as YYNGEE. CDR3 length equals 18 residues. TCRdb's table, derived via immunoSEQ multiplex PCR, lists solely in-frame clones and lacks some. The sample lists 350,000 to 450,000 clones; less than 85% were seen once. The sequence was obtained from a woman aged 18-29 years with acute or convalescent COVID-19. The sample was peripheral blood. The rearrangement uses TRBV9 and TRBJ2-7; TRBD2 matches 14 bases. As DNA, the CDR3 is TGTGCCAGCAGCGCGAGAGGGACTAGCGGGGGCCCCCTAGACGAGCAGTACTTC. It codes for CASSARGTSGGPLDEQYF.